These 10 T cell receptor beta chains originate from one sample sequenced in a study of cytomegalovirus exposure and HLA in healthy donors. The primer mix had 60 Vbeta and 13 Jbeta primers. Here immunoSEQ multiplex PCR was the method, and the copy in TCRdb shows in-frame clones only, minus some. The sample features 140,000 or so clones, with 0.75% to 1% in its top ten. The sequencing sample was made of PBMCs. All receptors come from a male donor in good health and CMV-seronegative.

V gene TRBV10-3 combines with J gene TRBJ1-1, with D possibly TRBD1 on 6 matching bases. Germline loops: CDR1 ENHRY, CDR2 SYGVKD. CDR3 length: 16 amino acids. V was trimmed by 6 bases and J by 3 bases, leaving 20 bases between them. CDR3 in amino acids: CAISEWGGSSDTEAFF. The DNA for the CDR3 is TGTGCCATCAGCGAATGGGGGGGCAGTTCCGACACTGAAGCTTTCTTT.

This chain joins TRBV5-8 and TRBJ1-1; D unresolved. The CDR3 contains 15 residues. V lost 3 bases to trimming and J lost 0 bases, with 12 bases between them. Germline V gene lookup returns CDR1 SGHTS and CDR2 YDEGEE. CDR3 nucleotides: TGTGCCAGCAGCTCCGAGAGCAAGATGAACACTGAAGCTTTCTTT. Its protein product is CASSSESKMNTEAFF.

V and J are TRBV5-1 and TRBJ1-4, with 8 bases identical to TRBD1. The V segment lost 2 bases and the J segment 7 bases; nucleotides outside the gene matches: 4. The CDR3 has 14 residues. Germline V gene sequence: CDR1 SGHRS, CDR2 YFSETQ. The CDR3 nucleotides read TGCGCCAGCAGCTTCCAGGGGGCTGGTGAAAAACTGTTTTTT. Translating it yields CASSFQGAGEKLFF.

The chain is built from TRBV9 and TRBJ2-3, with no clear D. Germline V lookup: CDR1 SGDLS, CDR2 YYNGEE. The V end was cut by 2 bases, the J end by 2 bases, with 9 bases between. CDR3 length equals 14 residues. The CDR3 DNA sequence: TGTGCCAGCAGCGTGCAGGATCTCACAGATACGCAGTATTTT. Protein sequence: CASSVQDLTDTQYF. Variable domain in full (rest from reference TRBV9 and TRBJ2-3): DSGVTQTPKHLITATGQRVTLRCSPRSGDLSVYWYQQSLDQGLQFLIQYYNGEERAKGNILERFSAQQFPDLHSELNLSSLELGDSALYFCASSVQDLTDTQYFGPGTRLTVL.

The chain links TRBV30 to TRBJ1-2; TRBD1 matches 8 bases. Germline V gene lookup returns CDR1 GTSNPN and CDR2 SVGIG (reference sequence). The trim removed 3 bases at V and 2 bases at J, leaving 5 bases unmatched. There are 14 residues in the CDR3. The CDR3 bases are TGTGCCTGGAGAGAAAACAGGGGGAACTATGGCTACACCTTC. Encoded protein: CAWRENRGNYGYTF.

The gene calls are TRBV20-1 and TRBJ1-1; 7 bases fit TRBD1. With V trimmed by 5 bases and J by 11 bases, 5 bases remained unmatched. CDR3 length: 10 residues. Germline V gives CDR1 DFQATT, CDR2 SNEGSKA (reference sequence). The CDR3 here is CSAVEGAAFF. The CDR3 region has the DNA TGCAGTGCTGTAGAGGGGGCCGCTTTCTTT.

The rearrangement links TRBV2 to TRBJ1-5; D not certain. CDR1 is SNHLY and CDR2 is FYNNEI in the germline V gene. V dropped 3 bases and J dropped 1 base, with 10 bases sitting between them. This CDR3 is 15 amino acids long. Here the CDR3 DNA reads TGTGCCAGCAGTGACGGGGTGGTGAGCAATCAGCCCCAGCATTTT. It is translated as CASSDGVVSNQPQHF.

This chain joins TRBV6-5 and TRBJ1-1, with 9 bases lining up with TRBD1. Germline lookup yields CDR1 MNHEY and CDR2 SVGAGI. V lost 2 bases and J lost 7; bases outside the gene matches: 11. This CDR3 spans 16 amino acids. CDR3 region: CASSYILGTGMNEAFF. CDR3 in DNA: TGTGCCAGCAGTTACATCCTCGGGACAGGGATGAATGAAGCTTTCTTT.

The rearrangement links TRBV29-1 to TRBJ2-1; the match to TRBD2 covers 7 bases. Per the germline V gene, CDR1 is SQVTM and CDR2 is ANQGSEA. The CDR3 extends over 15 amino acids. V lost 8 bases and J lost 7; bases outside the gene matches: 17. The DNA of the CDR3 is TGCAGCATCCTGCGGGCTAGCGGTTTTAGGAATGAGCAGTTCTTC. This codes for CSILRASGFRNEQFF.

V usage is TRBV27 and J usage is TRBJ2-7, with TRBD1 matching over 7 bases. Losses at the gene ends were 2 bases for V and 4 bases for J; bases not matched to a gene: 8. The germline CDR1 and CDR2 sequences are MNHEY and SMNVEV (reference sequence). The CDR3 contains 15 residues. CDR3 region: CASSLVTGEWYEQYF. The CDR3 nucleotides read TGTGCCAGCAGTTTAGTCACAGGGGAATGGTACGAGCAGTACTTC.